This entry lists 14 T cell receptor beta chains sequenced from one sample in a study of cytomegalovirus exposure and HLA in healthy donors. Produced via immunoSEQ multiplex PCR; TCRdb's table is partial and in-frame only. This sample has 250,000 to 400,000 clones, with 88% found just once. Input material: PBMCs. The origin of the receptors is a man younger than 45 in good health and CMV-seronegative.

CDR3 protein: CASSEYGGSPSPLHF. In DNA, the CDR3 is TGTGCCAGCAGTGAGTATGGGGGGAGCCCATCACCCCTCCACTTT. The chain carries TRBV25-1 and TRBJ1-6; D is perhaps TRBD1 (5 bases). Deletions cut 3 bases from V and 10 bases from J, with 16 bases between. Germline loops: CDR1 MGHDK, CDR2 SYGVNS. This CDR3 region has 15 residues. Looking up the rest from reference TRBV25-1 and TRBJ1-6 gives the full variable domain: EADIYQTPRYLVIGTGKKITLECSQTMGHDKMYWYQQDPGMELHLIHYSYGVNSTEKGDLSSESTVSRIRTEHFPLTLESARPSHTSQYLCASSEYGGSPSPLHFGNGTRLTVT.

The chain couples TRBV6-5 to TRBJ1-1; D gene uncertain. In germline, CDR1 is MNHEY, CDR2 SVGAGI. The CDR3 is made up of 13 amino acids. The V and J ends lost 6 bases and 3 bases respectively, with 11 bases between them. The DNA of the CDR3 is TGTGCCAGCAGCCTGGAGGTCCACACTGAAGCTTTCTTT. The encoded protein is CASSLEVHTEAFF.

The chain combines TRBV2 with TRBJ2-5; 8 bases are shared with TRBD2. Germline CDR1 reads SNHLY; CDR2 reads FYNNEI. There are 13 residues in the CDR3. With V trimmed by 10 bases and J by 13 bases, 17 bases remained unmatched. The DNA of the CDR3 is TGTGCCACCTCCCGTTCGAATGGTCTAGCGGGGTACTTC. Protein product: CATSRSNGLAGYF. The full variable domain, in which reference TRBV2 and TRBJ2-5 provide the parts outside the CDR3, is EPEVTQTPSHQVTQMGQEVILRCVPISNHLYFYWYRQILGQKVEFLVSFYNNEISEKSEIFDDQFSVERPDGSNFTLKIRSTKLEDSAMYFCATSRSNGLAGYFGPGTRLLVL.

Remarks on this clone: The same CDR3 arises from other DNA sequences in this sample as well. The rearrangement joins TRBV18 to TRBJ1-1; the D gene is possibly TRBD1 (5 bases). V lost 6 bases, J lost 3 bases, and 8 bases lay in between. The germline V gene encodes CDR1 KGHSH and CDR2 LQKENI. This CDR3 contains 12 residues. The CDR3 sequence: CASSLTDTEAFF. In DNA form, the CDR3 reads TGTGCCAGCTCGCTGACAGACACTGAAGCTTTCTTT.

This chain joins TRBV7-9 and TRBJ2-2; weak D call: TRBD2 (6 bases). Trimming cost V 5 bases and J 1 base, with 11 bases left between them. Germline assignment: CDR1 SEHNR and CDR2 FQNEAQ (reference sequence). The CDR3 covers 15 residues. The CDR3 sequence: CASSQWDWNTGELFF. The CDR3 DNA follows: TGTGCCAGCAGCCAATGGGACTGGAACACCGGGGAGCTGTTTTTT.

The chain carries TRBV5-4 and TRBJ2-5; TRBD1 agrees at 7 bases. J was trimmed by 6 bases and V by 5 bases; bases with no gene match: 7. The CDR3 consists of 13 residues. In germline, CDR1 is SGHNT, CDR2 YYREEE (reference sequence). The CDR3 loop is CASSPQGSKTQYF. The CDR3 DNA sequence: TGTGCCAGCAGTCCACAGGGGTCTAAGACCCAGTACTTC. The whole variable domain, remainder taken from reference TRBV5-4 and TRBJ2-5, is ETGVTQSPTHLIKTRGQQVTLRCSSQSGHNTVSWYQQALGQGPQFIFQYYREEENGRGNFPPRFSGLQFPNYSSELNVNALELDDSALYLCASSPQGSKTQYFGPGTRLLVL.

J is TRBJ1-1 and V is TRBV10-3; 9 bases line up with TRBD1. The length of the CDR3 is 14 residues. V lost 7 bases, J lost 4 bases, and 7 bases stayed unmatched. The germline CDR1 and CDR2 sequences are ENHRY and SYGVKD. The DNA of the CDR3 is TGTGCCATCAAAAACAGGGGGCCGAGCACTGAAGCTTTCTTT. Protein: CAIKNRGPSTEAFF.

The chain couples TRBV5-5 to TRBJ2-1, with D possibly matching TRBD1 (5 bases). Germline lookup yields CDR1 SGHKS and CDR2 YYEKEE (reference sequence). The CDR3 is 13 residues long. V shed 2 bases and J shed 9 bases, with 12 bases lying between them. The CDR3 coding sequence is TGTGCCAGCAGCTTTCCAGGGAACGGTGAGCAGTTCTTC. Its translation is CASSFPGNGEQFF. Based on the CDR3 plus reference TRBV5-5 and TRBJ2-1, the full variable domain is DAGVTQSPTHLIKTRGQQVTLRCSPISGHKSVSWYQQVLGQGPQFIFQYYEKEERGRGNFPDRFSARQFPNYSSELNVNALLLGDSALYLCASSFPGNGEQFFGPGTRLTVL.

The chain recombines TRBV11-2 with TRBJ2-3; the match to TRBD1 covers 8 bases. The CDR3 extends over 17 amino acids. J gave up 0 bases and V 2 bases, and 7 bases lay outside the gene matches. Germline CDR1 is SGHAT and CDR2 is FQNNGV. The CDR3 is CASSLRVDRESTDTQYF. CDR3 DNA sequence: TGTGCCAGCAGCTTAAGGGTGGACAGGGAGAGCACAGATACGCAGTATTTT. The full variable domain, rest sourced from reference TRBV11-2 and TRBJ2-3, is EAGVAQSPRYKIIEKRQSVAFWCNPISGHATLYWYQQILGQGPKLLIQFQNNGVVDDSQLPKDRFSAERLKGVDSTLKIQPAKLEDSAVYLCASSLRVDRESTDTQYFGPGTRLTVL.

The chain recombines TRBV27 with TRBJ2-7; 9 bases map to TRBD2. The CDR3 contains 13 residues. V lost 7 bases and J lost 6; bases outside the gene matches: 7. Germline V CDR1 and CDR2: MNHEY, SMNVEV (reference sequence). CDR3 sequence reads: CASTTGLAAEQYF. The CDR3 coding sequence is TGTGCCAGCACCACGGGACTAGCAGCCGAGCAGTACTTC.

The chain combines TRBV2 with TRBJ2-2; 10 bases align to TRBD2. With 2 bases clipped from V and 7 bases from J, the junction kept 10 bases outside the gene matches. The CDR3 is made up of 17 amino acids. The germline gives CDR1 SNHLY, CDR2 FYNNEI. The CDR3 protein is CASSERLAGARGGELFF. The CDR3 DNA reads TGTGCCAGCAGTGAACGGCTAGCGGGGGCGCGAGGCGGGGAGCTGTTTTTT.

CDR3 sequence: CASSPEGEGTQYF. CDR3 nucleotide sequence: TGTGCCAGCAGCCCCGAGGGCGAAGGGACCCAGTACTTC. The rearrangement links TRBV9 to TRBJ2-5; a possible D gene is TRBD2 (5 bases). CDR1 and CDR2 (germline): SGDLS, YYNGEE. CDR3 length: 13 amino acids. Trimming left V 4 bases short and J 7 bases short, with 14 bases between.

This clone showed up just once. V and J are TRBV25-1 and TRBJ1-4, with 8 bases identical to TRBD1. The ends lost 6 bases at V and 5 bases at J; junction bases unmatched: 5. The CDR3 is made up of 14 amino acids. Germline V lookup: CDR1 MGHDK, CDR2 SYGVNS. CDR3 nucleotide sequence: TGTGCCAGCAGCGAGAGGACAGGGAATGAAAAACTGTTTTTT. Protein product: CASSERTGNEKLFF.

The chain carries TRBV12-5 and TRBJ1-2; no clear D gene. Germline CDR1 and CDR2: LGHNT and FRNRAP. Trimming left V 5 bases short and J 4 bases short, with 11 bases between. This CDR3 spans 13 amino acids. CDR3 sequence (DNA): TGTGCTAGTGGTCCTCGACTGCCCTATGGCTACACCTTC. As protein: CASGPRLPYGYTF.